This TCR beta chain was found in a study of blood T cell repertoires in COVID-19. Study overall: Material from acute and convalescent COVID-19 was sourced from the United States, Italy and Spain. Sample material is recorded as cDNA or gDNA derived from T cells, B-cell-depleted T cells, or PBMCs.

While infection was still active, Seattle patients were enrolled and then followed longitudinally. V dropped 4 bases and J dropped 0; count of bases not matched to a gene: 11. Per germline, CDR1 LGHDT and CDR2 YNNKEL (reference sequence). CDR3 length: 18 amino acids. Study processing details: Nucleated cell counts were estimated from reference gene primer amplification. TCRdb's table, derived via immunoSEQ multiplex PCR, lists solely in-frame clones and lacks some. V and J calls and clone size come straight from that table; D and trimming were deduced from the DNA. The sample holds about 170,000 clones, more than 75% seen once.

The clonotype originates from a man aged 60 to 75 with COVID-19, enrolled during active disease. This rearrangement joins TRBV3-1 (or the pseudogene TRBV3-2) to TRBJ2-4; the match to TRBD2 covers 8 bases. Specimen: peripheral blood. The CDR3 protein is CASSPGMARGVAKNIQYF. CDR3 DNA: TGTGCCAGCAGCCCAGGTATGGCGCGGGGGGTAGCCAAAAACATTCAGTACTTC.